Presented here are 13 T cell receptor beta chains from one specimen sequenced in a study of T-cell memory formation after mild COVID-19. TCRdb reanalysed the 5' RACE reads using MiXCR and keeps one entry per CDR3 protein. The sample consists of under 250,000 distinct CDR3 sequences, over 7.5% of them appearing once. Input material: PBMCs or a T cell subset sorted from them (not recorded which). The receptors derive from a young man who had mild COVID-19 (a few samples of this study predate the infection). Cell type and time point are not known.

This clonotype has a handful of counts. The chain has TRBV6-2 or TRBV6-3 and TRBJ1-5, with a tentative D call TRBD1 (6 bases). V was trimmed by 1 base and J by 5 bases, leaving 21 bases between them. CDR1 is MNHEY, CDR2 SVGEGT, per germline. The CDR3 is 18 residues long. For the CDR3, the DNA is TGTGCCAGCAGTTACTATGTGGGGGCTGGGGGATTTGATCAGCCCCAGCATTTT. This sequence encodes CASSYYVGAGGFDQPQHF.

This clonotype was seen repeatedly, ten times or more. V usage is TRBV5-4 and J usage is TRBJ2-1; TRBD1 matches at 10 bases. Germline V gene lookup returns CDR1 SGHNT and CDR2 YYREEE (reference sequence). After removal of 5 bases from V and 8 bases from J, the junction contained 13 bases not matched to a gene. This CDR3 is 16 amino acids long. CDR3: CASSSLSGTGVDEQFF. The CDR3 region has the DNA TGTGCCAGCAGTTCCCTATCCGGGACAGGGGTGGATGAGCAGTTCTTC.

This clonotype was seen many times. The V and J genes are TRBV4-3 and TRBJ2-3; D not resolved. Germline V gene sequence: CDR1 LGHNA, CDR2 YSLEER. V lost 2 bases, J lost 1 base, and 10 bases lay in between. This CDR3 spans 15 amino acids. CDR3 DNA: TGCGCCAGCAGCCAACGCAGTGAGGGCACAGATACGCAGTATTTT. Encoded protein: CASSQRSEGTDTQYF.

This clonotype was seen a few times. The chain combines TRBV6-5 with TRBJ2-3, with a tentative D call TRBD1 (5 bases). The V gene lost 0 bases and the J gene lost 1 base, with 11 bases spanning the gap. This CDR3 is built from 16 residues. CDR1 is MNHEY, CDR2 SVGAGI, per germline. The CDR3 region is CASSYSPGLGTDTQYF. DNA of the CDR3: TGTGCCAGCAGTTACTCCCCAGGGTTGGGCACAGATACGCAGTATTTT.

This clonotype was counted only a few times. This chain connects TRBV29-1 to TRBJ1-6; D is unresolved. V was clipped by 7 bases and J by 9 bases, with 16 bases between them. CDR1 is SQVTM and CDR2 is ANQGSEA in the germline V gene. This CDR3 is 13 amino acids long. The CDR3 reads CSASRGEGSPLHF. DNA for the CDR3: TGCAGCGCCTCTCGTGGGGAGGGTTCACCCCTCCACTTT. The full variable domain, in which reference TRBV29-1 and TRBJ1-6 provide the parts outside the CDR3, is SAVISQKPSRDICQRGTSLTIQCQVDSQVTMMFWYRQQPGQSLTLIATANQGSEATYESGFVIDKFPISRPNLTFSTLTVSNMSPEDSSIYLCSASRGEGSPLHFGNGTRLTVT.

This clonotype occurred a few times. V usage is TRBV11-2 and J usage is TRBJ2-7, with TRBD2 matching 10 bases. V trimming: 5 bases; J trimming: 3 bases; junction bases outside the gene matches: 13. Germline CDR1 is SGHAT and CDR2 is FQNNGV. The CDR3 is 17 amino acids. The CDR3 loop is CASSANPQTSGFYEQYF. The CDR3 DNA follows: TGTGCCAGCAGCGCTAACCCTCAGACTAGCGGGTTCTACGAGCAGTACTTC. Filled out from reference TRBV11-2 and TRBJ2-7, the complete variable domain reads EAGVAQSPRYKIIEKRQSVAFWCNPISGHATLYWYQQILGQGPKLLIQFQNNGVVDDSQLPKDRFSAERLKGVDSTLKIQPAKLEDSAVYLCASSANPQTSGFYEQYFGPGTRLTVT.

This clonotype was seen a handful of times. The chain combines TRBV3-1 with TRBJ2-1; 11 positions agree with TRBD1. The V gene's germline CDR1 is LGHDT and CDR2 YNNKEL (reference sequence). J lost 7 bases, V lost 4 bases, and 15 bases had no gene match. The CDR3 has 18 amino acids. CDR3 nucleotides: TGTGCCAGCAGCCTGGGACATTCGGACAGGGGGCAGTTTAATGAGCAGTTCTTC. It encodes CASSLGHSDRGQFNEQFF.

This clonotype was seen a handful of times. This rearrangement joins TRBV7-8 to TRBJ2-7; TRBD1 matches 7 bases. The CDR3 loop spans 13 amino acids. Trimming removed 4 bases from V and 4 bases from J; junction bases left unmatched: 4. CDR1 is SGHVS and CDR2 is FQNEAQ in the germline V gene. The CDR3 protein is CASSSYRGYEQYF. The CDR3 DNA follows: TGTGCCAGCAGCTCATACAGGGGATACGAGCAGTACTTC.

The chain uses TRBV4-2 and TRBJ1-2; no clear D gene. CDR1 LGHNA and CDR2 YNFKEQ come from the germline V gene. The V gene lost 4 bases and the J gene lost 8 bases, with 23 bases spanning the gap. The length of the CDR3 is 16 residues. CDR3 loop: CASSPRSDGEVKGYTF. The CDR3 nucleotides are TGTGCCAGCAGCCCCCGATCCGACGGGGAAGTGAAGGGCTACACCTTC.

The chain recombines TRBV7-9 with TRBJ1-2; TRBD1 agrees at 9 bases. J was trimmed by 6 bases and V by 5 bases; bases with no gene match: 4. The CDR3 runs to 13 residues. Germline V gene data show CDR1 as SEHNR and CDR2 as FQNEAQ (reference sequence). The CDR3 protein is CASSAQGANGYTF. The CDR3 DNA reads as TGTGCCAGCAGCGCACAGGGGGCGAATGGCTACACCTTC.

The chain joins TRBV4-2 to TRBJ1-5; the D gene is possibly TRBD1 (5 bases). Germline-derived CDR1 and CDR2 are LGHNA and YNFKEQ. This CDR3 comprises 17 residues. The V end was cut by 0 bases, the J end by 2 bases, with 14 bases between. The CDR3, as DNA: TGTGCCAGCAGCCAAGATCTTCTCAGGGCCCGCAATCAGCCCCAGCATTTT. Its translation: CASSQDLLRARNQPQHF.

The rearrangement uses TRBV7-2 and TRBJ2-3; D unclear. The germline V gene has CDR1 SGHTA and CDR2 FQGNSA. The V and J ends lost 5 bases and 0 bases respectively, with 9 bases between them. The CDR3 consists of 14 residues. This CDR3 reads CASSLSSSTDTQYF. In DNA form, the CDR3 reads TGTGCCAGCAGCCTTTCATCTAGCACAGATACGCAGTATTTT.

Ten or more counts support this clonotype. This sequence joins TRBV6-6 and TRBJ2-1; 9 bases fit TRBD2. CDR3 length equals 14 residues. Germline V lookup: CDR1 MNHNY, CDR2 SVGAGI (reference sequence). V gave up 7 bases and J gave up 6 bases; unmatched junction bases: 7. CDR3 bases: TGTGCCAGCACGGGGGCGGGGGGGCGCAATGAGCAGTTCTTC. Its protein product is CASTGAGGRNEQFF.